These 27 T cell receptor beta chains came from one sample sequenced in a study of cytomegalovirus exposure and HLA in healthy donors. PCR primers comprised 60 Vbeta and 13 Jbeta primers. Data came from immunoSEQ multiplex PCR; TCRdb stores just in-frame clones and leaves some out. Here the sample spans about 69,000 clones, 65% to 70% being singletons. Sample: PBMCs. The receptors stem from a woman in her thirties in good health and CMV-seronegative.

The gene calls are TRBV11-2 and TRBJ2-2; TRBD2 matches at 8 bases. Trimming cost V 5 bases and J 0 bases; bases outside gene matches: 5. The CDR3 covers 16 residues. The V gene's germline CDR1 is SGHAT and CDR2 FQNNGV. CDR3 DNA: TGTGCCAGCAGCCCTACGGGACTAGCGAACACCGGGGAGCTGTTTTTT. Its protein is CASSPTGLANTGELFF.

This clone has a single count. The gene calls are TRBV27 and TRBJ1-1; 9 bases fit TRBD1. Germline CDR1 is MNHEY and CDR2 is SMNVEV (reference sequence). The CDR3 is 15 amino acids. V was clipped by 4 bases and J by 6 bases; unmatched bases: 9. The CDR3 loop is CASSWSRQGGAEAFF. The CDR3 nucleotides read TGTGCCAGCAGTTGGAGTCGACAGGGGGGGGCTGAAGCTTTCTTT.

V is TRBV27 and J is TRBJ1-1; unclear D gene. V was clipped by 7 bases and J by 1 base, with 10 bases between them. The CDR3 contains 13 residues. Germline assignment: CDR1 MNHEY and CDR2 SMNVEV (reference sequence). This chain's CDR3 is CASTSLANTEAFF. DNA for the CDR3: TGTGCCAGCACATCCTTGGCGAACACTGAAGCTTTCTTT.

The J gene is TRBJ1-1, the V gene TRBV7-9; a possible D gene is TRBD1 (5 bases). Trimming took off 1 base at V and 9 bases at J, with 9 bases between the two ends. The CDR3 has 12 residues. The germline gives CDR1 SEHNR, CDR2 FQNEAQ (reference sequence). The CDR3 loop reads CASSLEAGQAFF. The CDR3 bases are TGTGCCAGCAGCTTAGAGGCAGGGCAAGCTTTCTTT.

The sample holds one count of this clone. The chain links TRBV19 to TRBJ1-5; tentative D call: TRBD1 (6 bases). The V gene's germline CDR1 is LNHDA and CDR2 SQIVND (reference sequence). The V end lost 6 bases, the J end lost 0 bases, and 12 bases lay between the germline ends. This CDR3 contains 15 residues. CDR3 sequence (DNA): TGTGCCAGTAGCGTACAGGGAGCTAGCAATCAGCCCCAGCATTTT. Protein sequence: CASSVQGASNQPQHF.

This clone was seen only a few times. Relative to the germline gene, one junction end is altered; a read error may explain this. The chain employs TRBV10-3 and TRBJ2-5, with unresolved D. This CDR3 is built from 12 residues. CDR1 is ENHRY, CDR2 SYGVKD, per germline. CDR3 sequence reads: CAISKSEETQYF. The CDR3 nucleotides read TGTGCCATCAGTAAGTCGGAGGAGACCCAGTACTTC.

CDR3 sequence (DNA): TGTGCCAGCAGCCGCAGTGGTAATTCACCCCTCCACTTT. Encoded protein: CASSRSGNSPLHF. V gene TRBV7-2 combines with J gene TRBJ1-6, with unresolved D. With 5 bases removed from V and 6 bases from J, the gap between germline ends came to 8 bases. Germline-derived CDR1 and CDR2 are SGHTA and FQGNSA. The CDR3 consists of 13 residues.

This clone was detected ten times or more. This rearrangement joins TRBV9 to TRBJ1-4, with D possibly matching TRBD1 (5 bases). CDR1 is SGDLS and CDR2 is YYNGEE in the germline V gene. V was clipped by 3 bases and J by 7 bases, with 19 bases between them. The CDR3 consists of 16 residues. In DNA, the CDR3 is TGTGCCAGCAGCGGACGGGACTCACGGATGGGTGAAAAACTGTTTTTT. Translating it yields CASSGRDSRMGEKLFF.

V gene TRBV6-5 combines with J gene TRBJ2-2; the D gene is possibly TRBD2 (5 bases). Germline V gene data show CDR1 as MNHEY and CDR2 as SVGAGI. This CDR3 contains 16 residues. V lost 2 bases and J 6 bases, leaving 16 bases between the germline ends. CDR3 region: CASSYPSGGASGELFF. The CDR3 DNA is TGTGCCAGCAGTTACCCGTCAGGAGGCGCGTCCGGGGAGCTGTTTTTT.

This chain uses TRBV19 with TRBJ2-3; perhaps TRBD2 as D (6 bases). This CDR3 region has 15 residues. V lost 6 bases, J lost 9 bases, and 22 bases lay in between. The germline V gene has CDR1 LNHDA and CDR2 SQIVND (reference sequence). CDR3 amino acids: CASSSGTVARGTQYF. The CDR3, as DNA: TGTGCCAGTAGCTCCGGGACTGTAGCACGAGGGACGCAGTATTTT.

The chain has TRBV9 and TRBJ1-1; D might be TRBD1 (5 bases). The CDR3 covers 15 residues. Trimming pared 0 bases from V and 6 bases from J, leaving 15 bases between. The germline gives CDR1 SGDLS, CDR2 YYNGEE. CDR3 residues: CASSVGIAGRAEAFF. In nucleotides, the CDR3 is TGTGCCAGCAGCGTAGGAATTGCAGGGAGGGCTGAAGCTTTCTTT.

Concerning this clone itself: The same CDR3 arises from other DNA sequences in this sample as well. This chain connects TRBV4-3 to TRBJ2-7; 10 bases agree with TRBD1. This CDR3 region has 16 residues. Germline V gene sequence: CDR1 LGHNA, CDR2 YSLEER. V gave up 3 bases and J gave up 2 bases; unmatched junction bases: 7. The CDR3 region is CASSHSGTGETYEQYF. The CDR3 nucleotides read TGCGCCAGCAGCCACTCGGGGACAGGGGAGACCTACGAGCAGTACTTC.

The chain carries TRBV6-5 and TRBJ1-5; D may be TRBD1 (5 bases). V dropped 6 bases and J dropped 7 bases, with 16 bases sitting between them. Germline CDR1 MNHEY, CDR2 SVGAGI. The length of the CDR3 is 14 residues. Written as DNA, the CDR3 is TGTGCCAGCAGCCAGACAGTTGGTGGACAGCCCCAGCATTTT. This codes for CASSQTVGGQPQHF.

The V gene is TRBV14, the J gene TRBJ2-1; 8 bases are a match to TRBD1. J gave up 5 bases and V 2 bases, and 5 bases lay outside the gene matches. This CDR3 contains 15 residues. Looked up from germline, CDR1 is SGHDN and CDR2 is FVKESK. The CDR3 region has the DNA TGTGCCAGCAGCCAATACAGGGGGGCGAACAATGAGCAGTTCTTC. Translating it yields CASSQYRGANNEQFF.

The chain couples TRBV6-6 to TRBJ1-3; 11 positions match TRBD1. CDR1 is MNHNY and CDR2 is SVGAGI in the germline V gene (reference sequence). CDR3 length equals 16 residues. The V gene end was trimmed by 2 bases and the J gene end by 4 bases; junction bases not matched to a gene: 4. This CDR3 reads CASSYGQGAPGNTIYF. For the CDR3, the DNA is TGTGCCAGCAGTTACGGACAGGGGGCGCCAGGAAACACCATATATTTT.

The V and J genes are TRBV5-1 and TRBJ2-2; no definite D call. The CDR3 length is 18 residues. The germline gives CDR1 SGHRS, CDR2 YFSETQ. The V and J ends lost 5 bases and 2 bases respectively, with 22 bases between them. CDR3 sequence: CASRFSVIAGTNTGELFF. The CDR3 DNA is TGCGCCAGCAGATTCTCAGTGATCGCAGGAACCAACACCGGGGAGCTGTTTTTT.

The J gene is TRBJ2-1, the V gene TRBV11-2; D uncertain. CDR1 is SGHAT and CDR2 is FQNNGV in the germline V gene. V was pared by 4 bases and J by 9 bases, with 10 bases between. The CDR3 totals 12 residues. The CDR3 protein is CASSSRRLEQFF. In nucleotides, the CDR3 is TGTGCCAGCAGCTCCCGGCGACTTGAGCAGTTCTTC.

The sample holds a few counts of this clone. As DNA, the CDR3 is TGTGCCAGCAGTCTACGGATACGGCGGACAGCTCAAGAGACCCAGTACTTC. This codes for CASSLRIRRTAQETQYF. The chain recombines TRBV28 with TRBJ2-5, with D perhaps matching TRBD1 (6 bases). Germline V gene data show CDR1 as MDHEN and CDR2 as SYDVKM. V lost 5 bases and J lost 2, with 21 bases in between. This CDR3 contains 17 residues.

In this sample, this clone is medium-sized. The chain couples TRBV2 to TRBJ1-1; 9 positions agree with TRBD1. V lost 7 bases to trimming and J lost 4 bases; unmatched junction nucleotides: 7. The CDR3 is made up of 14 amino acids. The germline V gene has CDR1 SNHLY and CDR2 FYNNEI. CDR3 protein: CASKRTGDATEAFF. The CDR3 DNA reads TGTGCCAGCAAACGGACAGGGGATGCCACTGAAGCTTTCTTT.

The CDR3 here is CAWSVLGYEQYF. The CDR3 nucleotides are TGTGCCTGGAGTGTTTTGGGCTACGAGCAGTACTTC. The chain is built from TRBV30 and TRBJ2-5, with no clear D. Judging by the DNA end, TRBJ2-7 fits better; the J call may be wrong. Germline CDR1 GTSNPN, CDR2 SVGIG (reference sequence). This CDR3 spans 12 amino acids.

The CDR3 spells CASSSSDIFGYTF. The DNA for the CDR3 is TGTGCCAGCAGCTCCTCCGACATTTTTGGCTACACCTTC. This chain connects TRBV11-1 to TRBJ1-2; D gene uncertain. V was pared by 4 bases and J by 7 bases, with 13 bases between. This CDR3 region has 13 residues. The germline CDR1 and CDR2 sequences are SGHAT and FQDESV (reference sequence). The whole variable domain, filled in from reference TRBV11-1 and TRBJ1-2, reads EAEVAQSPRYKITEKSQAVAFWCDPISGHATLYWYRQILGQGPELLVQFQDESVVDDSQLPKDRFSAERLKGVDSTLKIQPAELGDSAMYLCASSSSDIFGYTFGSGTRLTVV.

The chain has TRBV29-1 and TRBJ2-7; TRBD2 might be the D (7 bases). V was clipped by 3 bases and J by 2 bases, with 11 bases between them. This CDR3 comprises 13 residues. Germline loops: CDR1 SQVTM, CDR2 ANQGSEA. This CDR3 reads CSVDNGGPYEQYF. CDR3 bases: TGCAGCGTTGATAACGGGGGGCCCTACGAGCAGTACTTC.

Only one count was recorded for this clone. This chain links TRBV7-3 with TRBJ2-3; TRBD1 aligns across 8 bases. The germline CDR1 and CDR2 sequences are SGHTA and FQGTGA. V shed 2 bases and J 0 bases; nucleotides not matched to a gene: 7. This CDR3 is 17 amino acids long. The CDR3 nucleotides are TGTGCCAGCAGCTTATCTTCCCGGACAGGGAGCACAGATACGCAGTATTTT. Translating it yields CASSLSSRTGSTDTQYF.

The J gene is TRBJ1-6, the V gene TRBV5-1, with 9 bases matching TRBD1. J was trimmed by 9 bases and V by 4 bases; bases with no gene match: 5. The CDR3 runs to 14 residues. Germline CDR1 and CDR2: SGHRS and YFSETQ. The CDR3 coding sequence is TGCGCCAGCAGCCCGACAGGGGGTAGTTCACCCCTCCACTTT. Translated, it gives CASSPTGGSSPLHF.

The chain uses TRBV25-1 and TRBJ1-1; 7 bases match TRBD1. With V trimmed by 6 bases and J by 0 bases, 10 bases remained unmatched. Germline V lookup: CDR1 MGHDK, CDR2 SYGVNS. This CDR3 has 16 residues. The CDR3 DNA is TGTGCCAGCAGATCCAGACAGGGAGGAATGAACACTGAAGCTTTCTTT. Residues: CASRSRQGGMNTEAFF.

The V call is TRBV4-1, the J call TRBJ2-1; 9 nucleotides agree with TRBD2. Germline lookup yields CDR1 MGHRA and CDR2 YSYEKL. The CDR3 totals 17 residues. V lost 4 bases and J lost 5; bases outside the gene matches: 12. The DNA of the CDR3 is TGCGCCAGCAGCCCGAGGGTTCCTAGCGGGGCTAACAATGAGCAGTTCTTC. Translated: CASSPRVPSGANNEQFF.

The chain is built from TRBV27 and TRBJ2-1; TRBD2 matches at 10 bases. V shed 10 bases, J shed 7 bases, and the junction held 7 bases outside the gene matches. The CDR3 has 13 amino acids. The germline V gene has CDR1 MNHEY and CDR2 SMNVEV (reference sequence). CDR3 in DNA: TGTGCCATCCAACTAGCGGGGCAAAATGAGCAGTTCTTC. Protein product: CAIQLAGQNEQFF.